This TCR beta chain comes out of a study of cytomegalovirus exposure and HLA in healthy donors. The PCR had 60 Vbeta and 13 Jbeta primers. Assay used: immunoSEQ multiplex PCR; TCRdb lists only in-frame clones, some missing. The sample contains some 150,000 clones, 80% to 85% of which appear only once. Per germline, CDR1 SGHRS and CDR2 YFSETQ. Trimming pared 7 bases from V and 6 bases from J, leaving 10 bases between. CDR3 size: 12 residues. Study-level results: Associated with cytomegalovirus, according to the listing, were 150 to 200 TCR beta chains. The majority of CMV-associated TCR beta chains were reported as apparently HLA-restricted in a later analysis. It was taken for granted in presence/absence analyses that sequencing depth across donors was roughly uniform. Earlier analysis yielded a pattern in which most TCR beta V segments were productive about 90% or about 30% of the time.

Notes on this clone: Its antigen is undetermined.

Sequencing was performed on PBMCs. This chain joins TRBV5-1 and TRBJ2-2; D unclear. The clonotype was recovered from a female donor in good health and CMV-seronegative. CDR3 in DNA: TGCGCCAGCTGTCAGGAACCCGGGGAGCTGTTTTTT. Its translation is CASCQEPGELFF.